These 13 T cell receptor beta chains were sequenced from one sample in a study of radiotherapy plus CTLA-4 blockade in lung cancer. The repertoire was sequenced with immunoSEQ multiplex PCR; TCRdb's copy has only in-frame clones and lacks some. The sample lists roughly 55,000 clones; about 72% were seen once. Sample: peripheral blood, taken from a patient treated with radiotherapy plus ipilimumab. The receptors come from a human donor with non-small cell lung cancer whose response to radiotherapy plus ipilimumab could not be evaluated.

The genes are TRBV6-5 and TRBJ2-2; 8 bases are a match to TRBD2. The germline V gene has CDR1 MNHEY and CDR2 SVGAGI. V lost 4 bases and J lost 4; bases outside the gene matches: 2. This CDR3 is 14 amino acids long. CDR3 sequence reads: CASSFGRATGELFF. In nucleotides, the CDR3 is TGTGCCAGCAGTTTCGGGAGGGCCACCGGGGAGCTGTTTTTT.

CDR3 DNA: TGTGCCAGCAGCTTGCGAGACAGACCCAGGGCTTTCTTT. This gives the protein CASSLRDRPRAFF. V is TRBV5-4 and J is TRBJ1-1; TRBD1 might be the D (5 bases). The CDR3 is 13 amino acids. Trimming left V 1 base short and J 11 bases short, with 15 bases between. Germline V gives CDR1 SGHNT, CDR2 YYREEE (reference sequence).

Comments on this clone: Other DNA sequences in this specimen translate into the identical CDR3. The V call is TRBV9, the J call TRBJ1-1; TRBD1 might be the D (5 bases). Trimming shortened V by 0 bases and J by 3 bases, and 9 bases separated the two germline ends. Germline CDR1 reads SGDLS; CDR2 reads YYNGEE. CDR3 length equals 14 residues. Here the CDR3 DNA reads TGTGCCAGCAGCGTAGGGGGGAGGGACACTGAAGCTTTCTTT. It specifies CASSVGGRDTEAFF.

This chain uses TRBV5-1 with TRBJ2-3; tentative D call: TRBD1 (5 bases). This CDR3 comprises 16 residues. CDR1 is SGHRS and CDR2 is YFSETQ in the germline V gene. The germline V and J ends were trimmed by 0 bases and 3 bases, with 14 bases remaining between them. CDR3 sequence (DNA): TGCGCCAGCAGCTTGGAAGCCAGGGTGGTAACAGATACGCAGTATTTT. Translating gives CASSLEARVVTDTQYF.

The rearrangement joins TRBV10-3 to TRBJ1-2, with unresolved D. Trimming pared 0 bases from V and 8 bases from J, leaving 16 bases between. The CDR3 loop spans 15 amino acids. CDR1 and CDR2 (germline): ENHRY, SYGVKD. CDR3 coding DNA: TGTGCCATCAGTGAGTCATCGGAGGCCTTGGGGGGCTACACCTTC. It yields the protein CAISESSEALGGYTF.

This clone was recorded only once. The rearrangement links TRBV11-3 to TRBJ1-2, with 11 bases lining up with TRBD1. The CDR3 sequence is 18 residues long. With V trimmed by 5 bases and J by 4 bases, 15 bases remained unmatched. Germline CDR1 is SGHNT and CDR2 is YENEEA. CDR3 amino acids: CASSPLSPGTGGLYGYTF. The CDR3 region has the DNA TGTGCCAGCAGCCCCCTTTCCCCCGGGACAGGGGGGCTCTATGGCTACACCTTC.

V usage is TRBV19 and J usage is TRBJ1-5; tentatively, D is TRBD1 (6 bases). Germline V gene sequence: CDR1 LNHDA, CDR2 SQIVND (reference sequence). The CDR3 loop spans 12 amino acids. The V and J ends lost 7 bases and 10 bases respectively, with 14 bases between them. The CDR3 nucleotides read TGTGCCAGTAATAGGGGGTGGGGACCCCAGCATTTT. It translates to CASNRGWGPQHF.

The rearrangement links TRBV6-5 to TRBJ1-5, with a tentative D call TRBD1 (5 bases). V was clipped by 5 bases and J by 10 bases, with 15 bases between them. Germline V lookup: CDR1 MNHEY, CDR2 SVGAGI. The CDR3 length is 13 residues. Here the CDR3 DNA reads TGTGCCAGCAGTGTCATGGACATACCACCCCAGCATTTT. As protein: CASSVMDIPPQHF.

CDR3 bases: TGCAGCGTGGAGGGGGGGATTAGCACTGAAGCTTTCTTT. It is translated as CSVEGGISTEAFF. This chain joins TRBV29-1 and TRBJ1-1, with D perhaps matching TRBD1 (6 bases). Trimming took off 6 bases at V and 4 bases at J, with 15 bases between the two ends. The germline gives CDR1 SQVTM, CDR2 ANQGSEA. CDR3 length equals 13 residues.

The rearrangement joins TRBV6-5 to TRBJ1-3, with D perhaps TRBD1 (6 bases). The CDR3 loop spans 16 amino acids. CDR1 and CDR2 from the germline V gene are MNHEY and SVGAGI. Trimming cost V 2 bases and J 0 bases, with 11 bases left between them. CDR3 amino acids: CASSYVGHNSGNTIYF. In DNA form, the CDR3 reads TGTGCCAGCAGTTACGTGGGACACAACTCTGGAAACACCATATATTTT.

This sequence joins TRBV9 and TRBJ2-1, with TRBD2 as a possible D gene (5 bases). Germline CDR1 is SGDLS and CDR2 is YYNGEE. This CDR3 region has 16 residues. V lost 4 bases to trimming and J lost 8 bases, with 22 bases between them. Written as DNA, the CDR3 is TGTGCCAGCAGCTTAGGACTGTCCCCGGCTTCCCATGAGCAGTTCTTC. It codes for CASSLGLSPASHEQFF. Full variable domain (remainder filled in from reference TRBV9 and TRBJ2-1): DSGVTQTPKHLITATGQRVTLRCSPRSGDLSVYWYQQSLDQGLQFLIQYYNGEERAKGNILERFSAQQFPDLHSELNLSSLELGDSALYFCASSLGLSPASHEQFFGPGTRLTVL.

By its share, this clone is medium-sized. This chain uses TRBV6-6 with TRBJ1-1, with TRBD1 matching 7 bases. Germline V lookup: CDR1 MNHNY, CDR2 SVGAGI (reference sequence). The V gene end was trimmed by 5 bases and the J gene end by 0 bases; junction bases not matched to a gene: 6. This CDR3 has 15 residues. The DNA of the CDR3 is TGTGCCAGCAGTCCCCAGGGGGGATTGAACACTGAAGCTTTCTTT. This gives the protein CASSPQGGLNTEAFF.

The gene calls are TRBV4-3 and TRBJ2-7, with D maybe TRBD2 (6 bases). V gave up 0 bases and J gave up 0 bases, with 21 bases separating them. The CDR3 runs to 19 residues. Per germline, CDR1 LGHNA and CDR2 YSLEER. The CDR3 spells CASSQDDWTTAQASYEQYF. The CDR3 bases are TGCGCCAGCAGCCAAGATGATTGGACTACCGCCCAGGCCTCCTACGAGCAGTACTTC.